This T cell receptor (beta chain) was sequenced for a study of blood T cell repertoires in COVID-19. Study at large: COVID-19 samples, acute and convalescent, were from the United States, Italy and Spain.

Profiled with immunoSEQ multiplex PCR; TCRdb holds only in-frame clones, not every one. Among around 64,000 clones, under 80% were seen once, and the ten largest hold approximately 50%. Trimming cost V 6 bases and J 7 bases, with 10 bases left between them. The CDR3 totals 13 residues. Germline CDR1 is MNHEY and CDR2 is SMNVEV (reference sequence). The sample consisted of PBMCs or T cells enriched from blood (not recorded which). The receptor's source is a woman in her sixties or seventies who had been exposed to COVID-19. This sequence joins TRBV27 and TRBJ1-6; perhaps TRBD1 as D (5 bases). CDR3 coding DNA: TGTGCCAGCAGAGTACAGGCCAATTCACCCCTCCACTTT. This translates into CASRVQANSPLHF.